The sequence of this TCR beta chain was determined in a study of CD8 T cells in Susac syndrome. As for the study in general: Blood was drawn from patients with Susac syndrome. At that point, they were therapy-naive, on corticosteroids, or on intravenous immunoglobulin alone.

Germline CDR1 is PRHDT and CDR2 is FYEKMQ (reference sequence). The V and J ends lost 0 bases and 8 bases respectively, with 5 bases between them. The CDR3 is 12 residues long. Sequencing of TCR beta drew on CD8+ and CD4+ T cells from blood. The patients with Susac syndrome satisfied recently defined diagnostic criteria for either definite or probable disease. After extraction with the RNeasy kit, 0.5 to 1 ug of the RNA was reverse transcribed using random hexamers. Amplification of TCR beta CDR3 spanned 54 Vbeta and 13 Jbeta via immunoSEQ multiplex PCR. TCRdb processed the immunoSEQ multiplex PCR reads anew with MiXCR; each CDR3 protein has one entry. The sample yields under 80,000 distinct CDR3 sequences, 85% to 95% seen once.

This clonotype originated in a human donor with Susac syndrome. The sequenced material came from CD4+ T cells from PBMCs. The V and J genes are TRBV13 and TRBJ2-1; tentatively, D is TRBD2 (5 bases). The CDR3 region is CASSLGRDEQFF. The DNA of the CDR3 is TGTGCCAGCAGCTTAGGGAGGGATGAGCAGTTCTTC.